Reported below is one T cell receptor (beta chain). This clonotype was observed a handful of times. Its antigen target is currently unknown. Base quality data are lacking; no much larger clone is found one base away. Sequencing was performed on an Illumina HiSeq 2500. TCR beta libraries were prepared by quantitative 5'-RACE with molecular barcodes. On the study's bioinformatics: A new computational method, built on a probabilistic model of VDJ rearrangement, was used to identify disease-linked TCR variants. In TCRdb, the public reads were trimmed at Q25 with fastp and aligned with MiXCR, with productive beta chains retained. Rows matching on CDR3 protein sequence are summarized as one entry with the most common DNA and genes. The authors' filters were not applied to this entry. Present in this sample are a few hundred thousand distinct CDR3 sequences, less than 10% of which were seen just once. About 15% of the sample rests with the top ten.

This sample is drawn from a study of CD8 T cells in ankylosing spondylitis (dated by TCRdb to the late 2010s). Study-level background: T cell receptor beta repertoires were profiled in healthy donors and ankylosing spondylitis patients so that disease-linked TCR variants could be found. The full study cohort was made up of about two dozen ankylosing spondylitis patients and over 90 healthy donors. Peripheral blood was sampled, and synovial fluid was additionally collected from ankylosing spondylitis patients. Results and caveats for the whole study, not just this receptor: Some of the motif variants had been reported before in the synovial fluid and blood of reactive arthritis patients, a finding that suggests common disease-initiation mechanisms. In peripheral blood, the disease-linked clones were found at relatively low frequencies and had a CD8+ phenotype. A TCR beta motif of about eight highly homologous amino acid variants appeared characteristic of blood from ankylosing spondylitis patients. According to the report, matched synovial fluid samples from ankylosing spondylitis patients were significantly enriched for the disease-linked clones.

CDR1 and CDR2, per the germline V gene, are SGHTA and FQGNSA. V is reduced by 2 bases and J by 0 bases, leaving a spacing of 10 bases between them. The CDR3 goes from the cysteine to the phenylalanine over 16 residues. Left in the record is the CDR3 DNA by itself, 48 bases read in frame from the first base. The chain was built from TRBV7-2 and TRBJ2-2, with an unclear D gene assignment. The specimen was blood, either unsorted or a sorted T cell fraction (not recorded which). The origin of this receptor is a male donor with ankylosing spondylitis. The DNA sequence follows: TGTGCCAGCAGCTTATATCACACCGCGAACACCGGGGAGCTGTTTTTT. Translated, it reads CASSLYHTANTGELFF.